Sequencing of this TCR beta chain was carried out in a study of persistence of HIV-infected CD4 T cells. Broader study findings: Degenerate expanded CDR3beta sequences were enriched among CMV- and Gag-responding cells. TCR analyses could not target the rare provirus-carrying CMV-responding cells.

The CDR3 spans 14 residues. Trimming pared 1 base from V and 3 bases from J, leaving 4 bases between. Germline CDR1 is MDHEN and CDR2 is SYDVKM. Cells were stimulated with CMV-infected fibroblast lysates at roughly 9.1 ug/mL. CD4+ T cells upregulating both CD40 ligand and CD69 were sorted as responding cells. Sequencing used immunoSEQ version 4 in survey mode. Profiled with immunoSEQ multiplex PCR; TCRdb holds only in-frame clones, not every one. The table records around 13,000 clones, about 65% of them present only once. A note on this clone: The antigen remains undetermined.

The TCR sequence derives from an adult man with HIV who was CMV-seropositive. This chain links TRBV28 with TRBJ2-6, with unresolved D. This specimen was CD4+ T cells sorted from PBMCs after roughly 18-hour stimulation, taken from a patient who received antiretroviral therapy. CDR3 bases: TGTGCCAGCAGTTTATTAGGTGGGGCCAACGTCCTGACTTTC. Residues: CASSLLGGANVLTF.